The rows below give T cell receptor beta chains drawn from one sample of a study of control samples from healthy donors and cancer patients. Profiling relied on immunoSEQ multiplex PCR, and the TCRdb table lists in-frame clones only, not all of them. This sample has 160,000 or so clones, with about 90% found just once. Sequences were obtained from blood. The origin of the receptors is a woman in her 30s in good health. Each CDR3 is given with its conserved first and last residue. The D gene is left open where the match is weak. Only some rows state a clone size, as once, few, many or a class for expanded clones.

clone_size j_call d_call v_call cdr3_aa cdr3_nt
once TRBJ2-7 TRBD1 TRBV4-1 CASSRPGTGEEQYF TGCGCCAGCAGCCGTCCCGGGACAGGGGAAGAGCAGTACTTC
. TRBJ2-3 . TRBV7-8 CASRPIADTQYF TGTGCCAGCAGGCCGATTGCAGATACGCAGTATTTT
. TRBJ1-6 . TRBV28 CASSQGPTARYNSPLHF TGTGCCAGCAGCCAGGGGCCTACGGCACGATATAATTCACCCCTCCACTTT
. TRBJ2-3 . TRBV2 CASSGQGLETDTQYF TGTGCCAGCAGTGGGCAGGGGTTGGAAACAGATACGCAGTATTTT
. TRBJ2-7 . TRBV7-3 CASSQEIGLEQYF TGTGCCAGCAGCCAAGAGATAGGTCTCGAGCAGTACTTC
. TRBJ1-4 . TRBV5-1 CASSLTWRGSGSTNEKLFF TGCGCCAGCAGCTTGACCTGGCGGGGGTCAGGGAGTACTAATGAAAAACTGTTTTTT
. TRBJ2-5 . TRBV7-9 CASSNRTFQTQYF TGTGCCAGCAGCAATCGGACCTTCCAGACCCAGTACTTC
. TRBJ2-1 . TRBV24-1 CATSDLDKSSYNEQFF TGTGCCACCAGTGACCTTGACAAGAGCTCCTACAATGAGCAGTTCTTC
. TRBJ2-3 . TRBV19 CASRDRSPDTQYF TGTGCCAGCCGGGACCGAAGTCCAGATACGCAGTATTTT
. TRBJ2-7 . TRBV3-1/TRBV3-2 CASSSRGLNEQYF TGTGCCAGCAGCTCCCGGGGTCTGAACGAGCAGTACTTC
. TRBJ2-7 . TRBV18 CASSTGIKTYEQYF TGTGCCAGCTCAACCGGGATTAAAACCTACGAGCAGTACTTC
. TRBJ1-2 . TRBV9 CASSVDVFPNYGYTF TGTGCCAGCAGCGTAGATGTCTTTCCTAACTATGGCTACACCTTC
. TRBJ2-7 TRBD2 TRBV10-1 CAVQGEGEREGCRLSYEQYF TGCGCCGTGCAGGGGGAAGGGGAGCGGGAGGGCTGCCGGCTCTCCTACGAGCAGTACTTC
. TRBJ1-5 . TRBV19 CASNYYRGNQPQHF TGTGCCAGTAACTACTACAGGGGCAATCAGCCCCAGCATTTT
. TRBJ1-4 . TRBV5-6 CASSLTGRDEKLFF TGTGCCAGCAGCCTCACAGGTAGAGATGAAAAACTGTTTTTT
. TRBJ1-1 . TRBV25-1 CASSEFGVGLVNTEAFF TGTGCCAGCAGTGAATTCGGGGTTGGGCTGGTGAACACTGAAGCTTTCTTT
few TRBJ1-6 . TRBV30 CAWSVRSGSPLHF TGTGCCTGGAGTGTAAGGTCGGGATCACCCCTCCACTTT
. TRBJ2-3 . TRBV6-1 CASNEANGLPPDTQYF TGTGCCAGCAACGAAGCGAACGGTCTTCCACCAGATACGCAGTATTTT
few TRBJ1-3 . TRBV28 CASINSGNTIYF TGTGCCAGCATCAACTCTGGAAACACCATATATTTT
. TRBJ1-1 . TRBV6-2/TRBV6-3 CASSNKPWGTEAFF TGTGCCAGCAGTAACAAACCCTGGGGCACTGAAGCTTTCTTT
once TRBJ1-1 . TRBV7-9 CASEWLNTEAFF TGTGCCAGCGAGTGGTTAAACACTGAAGCTTTCTTT
. TRBJ2-5 TRBD2 TRBV9 CASSVARGTSGRGETQYF TGTGCCAGCAGCGTAGCCCGGGGAACTAGCGGGAGAGGAGAGACCCAGTACTTC
. TRBJ1-1 . TRBV28 CASSLFIVGRTEAFF TGTGCCAGCAGTTTATTTATCGTGGGGAGAACTGAAGCTTTCTTT
. TRBJ2-7 . TRBV18 CASSPQGHSYEQYF TGTGCCAGCTCACCACAGGGACACTCCTACGAGCAGTACTTC
. TRBJ2-1 TRBD2 TRBV2 CANPGGGGSYNEQFF TGTGCCAACCCCGGGGGGGGCGGCTCCTACAATGAGCAGTTCTTC
. TRBJ1-3 . TRBV6-5 CASSYRGGNTIYF TGTGCCAGCAGTTACAGGGGAGGAAACACCATATATTTT
once TRBJ2-7 . TRBV5-6 CASSNDRSEQYF TGTGCCAGCAGCAACGACAGGTCCGAGCAGTACTTC
. TRBJ1-4 . TRBV24-1 CATSDPRVGSEKLFF TGTGCCACCAGTGATCCCAGGGTAGGGAGTGAAAAACTGTTTTTT
. TRBJ2-7 TRBD1 TRBV5-1 CASSLGQGLTYEQYF TGCGCCAGCAGCTTGGGACAGGGGTTAACCTACGAGCAGTACTTC
. TRBJ2-1 . TRBV27 CASSLAGTYSYNEQFF TGTGCCAGCAGTTTAGCGGGGACCTACTCCTACAATGAGCAGTTCTTC
. TRBJ2-7 . TRBV5-4 CASSLDGMAPYEQYF TGTGCCAGCAGCTTGGACGGGATGGCACCCTACGAGCAGTACTTC
. TRBJ2-7 . TRBV5-6 CASSLAGRPYEQYF TGTGCCAGCAGCTTGGCGGGACGCCCCTACGAGCAGTACTTC
. TRBJ2-1 TRBD2 TRBV9 CASSISSGSSSYNEQFF TGTGCCAGCAGCATCTCTAGCGGGAGTAGCTCCTACAATGAGCAGTTCTTC
. TRBJ2-7 . TRBV11-2 CASSPNFIDEQYF TGTGCCAGCAGCCCAAATTTTATCGACGAGCAGTACTTC
. TRBJ1-1 TRBD1 TRBV6-5 CASTAGGTEAFF TGTGCCAGCACCGCAGGGGGCACTGAAGCTTTCTTT
. TRBJ2-4 . TRBV9 CASSPPLAKNIQYF TGTGCCAGCAGTCCGCCATTAGCCAAAAACATTCAGTACTTC
. TRBJ2-3 . TRBV4-1 CASSQVGTDTQYF TGCGCCAGCAGCCAAGTTGGCACAGATACGCAGTATTTT
. TRBJ1-4 TRBD1 TRBV4-3 CASSHRQGSEKLFF TGCGCCAGCAGCCACAGACAGGGTAGCGAAAAACTGTTTTTT
. TRBJ2-1 TRBD2 TRBV7-9 CASSQSIGGVGYNEQFF TGTGCCAGCAGCCAATCAATCGGGGGGGTTGGCTACAATGAGCAGTTCTTC
. TRBJ2-5 TRBD2 TRBV3-1/TRBV3-2 CASSHGTSLMRETQYF TGTGCCAGCAGCCACGGGACTAGCTTAATGAGAGAGACCCAGTACTTC
. TRBJ2-5 . TRBV3-1/TRBV3-2 CASSLPRVWETQYF TGTGCCAGCAGCCTCCCCCGAGTTTGGGAGACCCAGTACTTC
. TRBJ1-6 . TRBV5-1 CASSLGQANSPLHF TGCGCCAGCAGCTTGGGACAAGCTAATTCACCCCTCCACTTT
. TRBJ1-2 . TRBV20-1 CSAHRNQGYTF TGCAGTGCTCACAGGAACCAGGGCTACACCTTC
. TRBJ1-1 . TRBV19 CASSPFPTGGNTEAFF TGTGCCAGTAGTCCTTTTCCCACCGGTGGGAACACTGAAGCTTTCTTT
once TRBJ1-5 . TRBV19 CASSRSNQPQHF TGTGCCAGTAGCCGTAGCAATCAGCCCCAGCATTTT
. TRBJ2-5 . TRBV5-6 CASSWGETQYF TGTGCCAGCAGTTGGGGGGAGACCCAGTACTTC
. TRBJ1-5 . TRBV6-5 CASANVGANNQPQHF TGTGCCAGCGCTAACGTCGGGGCTAACAATCAGCCCCAGCATTTT
. TRBJ2-5 TRBD2 TRBV9 CASSVEGEREGLFRNQYF TGTGCCAGCAGCGTAGAGGGGGAGCGGGAGGGCCTATTTAGGAACCAGTACTTC
. TRBJ1-5 . TRBV19 CASSIVGVNQPQHF TGTGCCAGTAGTATCGTGGGGGTTAATCAGCCCCAGCATTTT
. TRBJ1-1 TRBD1 TRBV7-9 CASSDLGTGFNTEAFF TGTGCCAGCAGCGATCTCGGGACAGGGTTTAACACTGAAGCTTTCTTT
. TRBJ1-1 . TRBV10-3 CAIRSVAGETEAFF TGTGCCATCAGATCCGTAGCAGGGGAGACTGAAGCTTTCTTT
. TRBJ2-5 . TRBV7-9 CASSLAGKETQYF TGTGCCAGCAGCTTAGCAGGGAAAGAGACCCAGTACTTC